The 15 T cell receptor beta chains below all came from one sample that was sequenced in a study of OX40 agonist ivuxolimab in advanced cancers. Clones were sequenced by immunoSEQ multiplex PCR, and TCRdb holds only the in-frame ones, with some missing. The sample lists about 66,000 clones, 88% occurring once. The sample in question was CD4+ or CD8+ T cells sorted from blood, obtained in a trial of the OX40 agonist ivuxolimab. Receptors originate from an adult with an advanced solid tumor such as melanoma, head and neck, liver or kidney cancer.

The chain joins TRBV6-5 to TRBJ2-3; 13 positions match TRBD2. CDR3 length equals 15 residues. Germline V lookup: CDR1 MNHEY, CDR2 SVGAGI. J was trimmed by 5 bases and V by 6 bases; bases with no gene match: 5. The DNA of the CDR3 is TGTGCCAGCAGCCAGACTAGCGGGAGGTTAGATACGCAGTATTTT. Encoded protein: CASSQTSGRLDTQYF.

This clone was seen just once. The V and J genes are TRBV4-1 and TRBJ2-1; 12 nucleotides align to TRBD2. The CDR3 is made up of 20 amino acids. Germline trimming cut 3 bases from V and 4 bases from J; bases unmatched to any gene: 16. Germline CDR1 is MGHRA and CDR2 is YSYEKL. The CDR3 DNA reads TGCGCCAGCAGCCAGCTCCCCATTACTAGCGGGAGGTCGGCATACAATGAGCAGTTCTTC. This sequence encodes CASSQLPITSGRSAYNEQFF.

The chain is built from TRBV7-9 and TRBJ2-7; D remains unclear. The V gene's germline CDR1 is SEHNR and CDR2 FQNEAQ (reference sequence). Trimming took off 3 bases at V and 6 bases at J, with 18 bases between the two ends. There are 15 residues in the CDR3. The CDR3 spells CASSLETIVAGEQYF. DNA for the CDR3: TGTGCCAGCAGCTTGGAGACAATCGTGGCTGGCGAGCAGTACTTC.

The CDR3 spells CASSNLGLADRHGELFF. CDR3 DNA sequence: TGTGCCAGCAGCAACTTGGGACTAGCGGATAGGCACGGGGAGCTGTTTTTT. This chain connects TRBV27 to TRBJ2-2; 11 bases agree with TRBD2. V trimming: 6 bases; J trimming: 7 bases; junction bases outside the gene matches: 13. The CDR3 runs 17 residues. Germline lookup yields CDR1 MNHEY and CDR2 SMNVEV (reference sequence).

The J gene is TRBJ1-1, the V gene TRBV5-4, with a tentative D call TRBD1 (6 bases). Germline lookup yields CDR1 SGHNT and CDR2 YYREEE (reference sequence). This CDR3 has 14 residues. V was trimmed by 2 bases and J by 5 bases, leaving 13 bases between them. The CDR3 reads CASSFKGERTEAFF. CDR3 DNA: TGTGCCAGCAGCTTTAAGGGGGAGCGGACTGAAGCTTTCTTT.

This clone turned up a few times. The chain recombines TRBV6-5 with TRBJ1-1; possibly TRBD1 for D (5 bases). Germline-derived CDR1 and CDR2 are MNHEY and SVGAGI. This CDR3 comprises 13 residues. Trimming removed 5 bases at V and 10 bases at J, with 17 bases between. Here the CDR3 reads CASSDARTSSAFF. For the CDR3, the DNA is TGTGCCAGCAGTGATGCGAGGACATCATCAGCTTTCTTT.

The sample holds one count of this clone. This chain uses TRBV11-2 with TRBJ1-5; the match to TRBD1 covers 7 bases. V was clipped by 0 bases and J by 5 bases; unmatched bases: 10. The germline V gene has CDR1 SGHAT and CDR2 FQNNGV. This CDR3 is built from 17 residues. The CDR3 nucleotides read TGTGCCAGCAGCTTAGATTATGAGGGGGCGGTTTATCAGCCCCAGCATTTT. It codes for CASSLDYEGAVYQPQHF.

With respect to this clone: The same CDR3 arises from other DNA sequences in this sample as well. The CDR3 is CASSLGGRTEAFF. The CDR3 DNA is TGTGCCAGCAGCTTAGGGGGCCGGACTGAAGCTTTCTTT. The genes are TRBV11-2 and TRBJ1-1, with D possibly TRBD1 on 5 matching bases. CDR1 is SGHAT and CDR2 is FQNNGV in the germline V gene. Deletions cut 1 base from V and 5 bases from J, with 8 bases between. The CDR3 runs 13 residues.

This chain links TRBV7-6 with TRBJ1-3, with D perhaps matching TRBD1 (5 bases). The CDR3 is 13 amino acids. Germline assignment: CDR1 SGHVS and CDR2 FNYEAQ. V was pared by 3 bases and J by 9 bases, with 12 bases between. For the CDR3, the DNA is TGTGCCAGCAGCTTGGGGCAGGAGGTCACCATATATTTT. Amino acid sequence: CASSLGQEVTIYF.

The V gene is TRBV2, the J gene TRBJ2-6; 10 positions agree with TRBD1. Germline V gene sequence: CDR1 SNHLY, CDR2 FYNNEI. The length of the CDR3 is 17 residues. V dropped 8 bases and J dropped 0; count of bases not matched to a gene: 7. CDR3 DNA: TGTGCCAGCGGGACTGGACAGGGGGTCTCTGGGGCCAACGTCCTGACTTTC. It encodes CASGTGQGVSGANVLTF.

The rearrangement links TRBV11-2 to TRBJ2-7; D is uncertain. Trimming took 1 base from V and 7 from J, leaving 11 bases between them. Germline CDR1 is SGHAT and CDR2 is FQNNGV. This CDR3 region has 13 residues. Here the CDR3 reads CASSLAMLTEQYF. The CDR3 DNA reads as TGTGCCAGCAGCTTAGCAATGTTAACGGAGCAGTACTTC. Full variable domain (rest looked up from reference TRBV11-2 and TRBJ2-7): EAGVAQSPRYKIIEKRQSVAFWCNPISGHATLYWYQQILGQGPKLLIQFQNNGVVDDSQLPKDRFSAERLKGVDSTLKIQPAKLEDSAVYLCASSLAMLTEQYFGPGTRLTVT.

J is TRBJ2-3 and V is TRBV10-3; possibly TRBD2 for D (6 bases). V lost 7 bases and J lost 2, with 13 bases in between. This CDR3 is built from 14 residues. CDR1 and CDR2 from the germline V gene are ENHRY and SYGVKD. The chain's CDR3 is CAINPGVTTDTQYF. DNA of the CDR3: TGTGCCATCAACCCGGGGGTTACCACAGATACGCAGTATTTT.

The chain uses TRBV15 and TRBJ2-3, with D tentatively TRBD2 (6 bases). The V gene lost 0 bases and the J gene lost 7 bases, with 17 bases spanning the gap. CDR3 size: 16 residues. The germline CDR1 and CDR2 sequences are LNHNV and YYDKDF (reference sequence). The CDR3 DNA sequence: TGTGCCACCAGCAGAGACCTTGCAACCGGAGGGTATACGCAGTATTTT. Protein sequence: CATSRDLATGGYTQYF.

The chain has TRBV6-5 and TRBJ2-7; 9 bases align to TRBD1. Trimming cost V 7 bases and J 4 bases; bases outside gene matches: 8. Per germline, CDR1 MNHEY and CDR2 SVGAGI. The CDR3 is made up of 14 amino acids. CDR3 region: CASTFPGQGYEQYF. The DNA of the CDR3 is TGTGCCAGCACCTTCCCGGGACAGGGATACGAGCAGTACTTC.

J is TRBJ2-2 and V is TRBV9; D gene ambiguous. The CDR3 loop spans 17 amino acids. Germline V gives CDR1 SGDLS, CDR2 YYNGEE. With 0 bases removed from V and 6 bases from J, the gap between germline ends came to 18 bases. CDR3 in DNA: TGTGCCAGCAGCGTAGCTCCTGTCCGGCTCGCGGCCGGGGAGCTGTTTTTT. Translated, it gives CASSVAPVRLAAGELFF.